This T cell receptor beta chain was recorded in a study of tumor-infiltrating lymphocytes in oesophageal squamous cell carcinoma. TCRdb used MiXCR to reprocess the PCR reads, holding one entry per CDR3 protein. Found here are about 12,000 distinct CDR3 sequences, 50% to 70% of them singletons; the top ten hold 32%. This clonotype is classed as medium-sized. The junction had 8 bases not matched to a gene; V was cut back by 1 base and J by 4 bases. Germline CDR1 SEHNR, CDR2 FQNEAQ (reference sequence). This CDR3 comprises 16 residues. The rearrangement uses TRBV7-9 and TRBJ1-2, with 8 bases that match TRBD1. The source material was esophageal tumor tissue. This receptor was taken from a female donor with esophageal squamous cell carcinoma. CDR3 protein: CASSLVRQGRLYGYTF. As DNA, the CDR3 is TGTGCCAGCAGCTTAGTTCGACAGGGGAGGCTCTATGGCTACACCTTC.